The rows below give T cell receptor beta chains drawn from one sample of a study of blood T cell repertoires in COVID-19. Measured with immunoSEQ multiplex PCR; TCRdb has only the in-frame clones, and not every one. Of around 310,000 clones in the sample, more than 75% were seen once. The sample comprised peripheral blood. Receptors were obtained from a woman aged 45-65 years with active or convalescent COVID-19. Both conserved end residues are part of each CDR3. The order of the fields is J gene, clone size, V gene, D gene, CDR3 protein, CDR3 DNA. A D gene is named only where the DNA matches it firmly. Clone size, where shown, is once, few, many, or a class for clones that have expanded.

j_gene: TRBJ1-2
abundance: NA
v_gene: TRBV27
d_gene: TRBD1
CDR3aa: CASSMTGTYGYTF
CDR3nt: TGTGCCAGCAGCATGACAGGGACCTATGGCTACACCTTC

j_gene: TRBJ1-1
abundance: NA
v_gene: TRBV11-3
d_gene: NA
CDR3aa: CASARSSRTEAFF
CDR3nt: TGTGCCAGCGCGAGGTCCTCGAGAACTGAAGCTTTCTTT

j_gene: TRBJ2-7
abundance: many
v_gene: TRBV28
d_gene: TRBD2
CDR3aa: CASSLSGRDYEQYF
CDR3nt: TGTGCCAGCAGCCTAAGCGGGAGGGACTACGAGCAGTACTTC

j_gene: TRBJ1-2
abundance: NA
v_gene: TRBV7-8
d_gene: TRBD1
CDR3aa: CASSLDREDYGYTF
CDR3nt: TGTGCCAGCAGCTTGGACAGGGAGGACTATGGCTACACCTTC

j_gene: TRBJ2-7
abundance: few
v_gene: TRBV7-8
d_gene: TRBD1
CDR3aa: CASSWSPGTGAYEQYF
CDR3nt: TGTGCCAGCAGCTGGTCACCCGGGACAGGGGCTTACGAGCAGTACTTC

j_gene: TRBJ1-2
abundance: NA
v_gene: TRBV6-6
d_gene: TRBD1
CDR3aa: CASSHPQGADYGYTF
CDR3nt: TGTGCCAGCAGCCACCCCCAGGGGGCGGACTATGGCTACACCTTC

j_gene: TRBJ1-2
abundance: NA
v_gene: TRBV3-1/TRBV3-2
d_gene: NA
CDR3aa: CASSQDRAGAGYGYTF
CDR3nt: TGTGCCAGCAGCCAAGATAGGGCAGGGGCCGGGTATGGCTACACCTTC

j_gene: TRBJ1-1
abundance: NA
v_gene: TRBV30
d_gene: NA
CDR3aa: CAWGKTGEAFF
CDR3nt: TGTGCCTGGGGGAAGACTGGAGAAGCTTTCTTT

j_gene: TRBJ1-2
abundance: NA
v_gene: TRBV16
d_gene: TRBD1
CDR3aa: CASSRFGTGLNYGYTF
CDR3nt: TGTGCCAGCAGCCGATTTGGGACAGGGTTAAACTATGGCTACACCTTC

j_gene: TRBJ1-2
abundance: NA
v_gene: TRBV9
d_gene: TRBD1
CDR3aa: CASRQGGHGYTF
CDR3nt: TGTGCCAGCCGTCAAGGGGGCCATGGCTACACCTTC

j_gene: TRBJ1-1
abundance: NA
v_gene: TRBV30
d_gene: NA
CDR3aa: CAGQLGRGTEAFF
CDR3nt: TGTGCCGGACAACTCGGCAGGGGCACTGAAGCTTTCTTT

j_gene: TRBJ1-6
abundance: few
v_gene: TRBV7-3
d_gene: NA
CDR3aa: CASSPDSGRVNSPLHF
CDR3nt: TGTGCCAGCAGCCCCGACTCGGGCAGGGTAAATTCACCCCTCCACTTT

j_gene: TRBJ2-3
abundance: NA
v_gene: TRBV3-1/TRBV3-2
d_gene: NA
CDR3aa: CASSHQGADTQYF
CDR3nt: TGTGCCAGCAGCCACCAGGGTGCAGATACGCAGTATTTT

j_gene: TRBJ1-1
abundance: NA
v_gene: TRBV6-6
d_gene: NA
CDR3aa: CASRPTDSMNTEAFF
CDR3nt: TGTGCCAGCAGACCCACGGACAGCATGAACACTGAAGCTTTCTTT

j_gene: TRBJ2-2
abundance: NA
v_gene: TRBV18
d_gene: NA
CDR3aa: CASSPDYGELFF
CDR3nt: TGTGCCAGCTCACCAGACTACGGGGAGCTGTTTTTT

j_gene: TRBJ1-5
abundance: NA
v_gene: TRBV24-1
d_gene: NA
CDR3aa: CATSQGSSAQHF
CDR3nt: TGTGCCACCAGCCAGGGGAGTTCGGCCCAGCATTTT

j_gene: TRBJ2-2
abundance: NA
v_gene: TRBV5-4
d_gene: TRBD2
CDR3aa: CASRRGDTYTGELFF
CDR3nt: TGTGCCAGCAGGCGGGGGGACACTTACACCGGGGAGCTGTTTTTT

j_gene: TRBJ1-3
abundance: few
v_gene: TRBV9
d_gene: NA
CDR3aa: CASSPRGNAGNTIYF
CDR3nt: TGTGCCAGCAGCCCCAGGGGAAACGCTGGAAACACCATATATTTT

j_gene: TRBJ2-1
abundance: once
v_gene: TRBV11-2
d_gene: NA
CDR3aa: CASIPSPVSYNEQFF
CDR3nt: TGTGCCAGCATCCCATCCCCAGTCTCCTACAATGAGCAGTTCTTC

j_gene: TRBJ2-2
abundance: NA
v_gene: TRBV7-2
d_gene: TRBD2
CDR3aa: CASSLPSGGPGELFF
CDR3nt: TGTGCCAGCAGCTTACCTAGCGGGGGGCCCGGGGAGCTGTTTTTT

j_gene: TRBJ1-2
abundance: NA
v_gene: TRBV4-3
d_gene: NA
CDR3aa: CASSQDWGRSRGYTF
CDR3nt: TGCGCCAGCAGCCAAGACTGGGGCAGATCGCGAGGCTACACCTTC

j_gene: TRBJ2-7
abundance: NA
v_gene: TRBV19
d_gene: TRBD1
CDR3aa: CASSIERGQGYHEQYF
CDR3nt: TGTGCCAGTAGTATAGAACGGGGACAGGGGTACCACGAGCAGTACTTC

j_gene: TRBJ1-6
abundance: NA
v_gene: TRBV24-1
d_gene: NA
CDR3aa: CATSDFTGDNSPLHF
CDR3nt: TGTGCCACCAGTGATTTTACAGGAGATAATTCACCCCTCCACTTT

j_gene: TRBJ1-2
abundance: once
v_gene: TRBV2
d_gene: TRBD1
CDR3aa: CASSRGQGRGYTF
CDR3nt: TGTGCCAGCAGTCGGGGACAGGGGAGGGGCTACACCTTC

j_gene: TRBJ2-7
abundance: NA
v_gene: TRBV7-9
d_gene: TRBD1
CDR3aa: CASSLLRGQDEQYF
CDR3nt: TGTGCCAGCAGCCTACTAAGGGGGCAAGACGAGCAGTACTTC

j_gene: TRBJ1-5
abundance: NA
v_gene: TRBV24-1
d_gene: NA
CDR3aa: CAPYRQSNQPQHF
CDR3nt: TGTGCCCCCTACCGACAGTCTAATCAGCCCCAGCATTTT

j_gene: TRBJ2-4
abundance: NA
v_gene: TRBV2
d_gene: NA
CDR3aa: CASSEAPGPQNIQYF
CDR3nt: TGTGCCAGCAGTGAAGCGCCAGGTCCCCAAAACATTCAGTACTTC

j_gene: TRBJ1-6
abundance: NA
v_gene: TRBV7-9
d_gene: NA
CDR3aa: CASSLLRDRLSPLHF
CDR3nt: TGTGCCAGCAGCTTATTGCGGGACCGACTTTCACCCCTCCACTTT

j_gene: TRBJ2-7
abundance: NA
v_gene: TRBV2
d_gene: TRBD1
CDR3aa: CASSGTGYEQYF
CDR3nt: TGTGCCAGCAGTGGGACAGGCTACGAGCAGTACTTC

j_gene: TRBJ1-6
abundance: NA
v_gene: TRBV5-1
d_gene: TRBD1
CDR3aa: CASSTGQGNSPLHF
CDR3nt: TGCGCCAGCAGCACCGGACAGGGGAATTCACCCCTCCACTTT

j_gene: TRBJ2-1
abundance: NA
v_gene: TRBV7-2
d_gene: NA
CDR3aa: CASSFAGQTYNEQFF
CDR3nt: TGTGCCAGCAGCTTTGCGGGACAGACCTACAATGAGCAGTTCTTC

j_gene: TRBJ2-7
abundance: NA
v_gene: TRBV29-1
d_gene: TRBD1
CDR3aa: CSVGRGGEVREQYF
CDR3nt: TGCAGCGTTGGACGAGGGGGCGAGGTTCGGGAGCAGTACTTC

j_gene: TRBJ1-2
abundance: many
v_gene: TRBV3-1/TRBV3-2
d_gene: NA
CDR3aa: CASSQRRQGNYGYTF
CDR3nt: TGTGCCAGCAGCCAAAGACGGCAGGGGAACTATGGCTACACCTTC

j_gene: TRBJ2-6
abundance: NA
v_gene: TRBV30
d_gene: NA
CDR3aa: CAWSHRVVSSGANVLTF
CDR3nt: TGTGCCTGGAGTCACAGGGTGGTCTCCTCTGGGGCCAACGTCCTGACTTTC

j_gene: TRBJ1-4
abundance: NA
v_gene: TRBV30
d_gene: NA
CDR3aa: CAWRGAGDEKLFF
CDR3nt: TGTGCCTGGAGAGGGGCTGGAGACGAAAAACTGTTTTTT

j_gene: TRBJ2-3
abundance: NA
v_gene: TRBV5-4
d_gene: NA
CDR3aa: CASTGAGTTDTQYF
CDR3nt: TGTGCCAGCACGGGCGCGGGAACCACAGATACGCAGTATTTT

j_gene: TRBJ2-1
abundance: NA
v_gene: TRBV11-2
d_gene: TRBD1
CDR3aa: CASSLTGTGGYNEQFF
CDR3nt: TGTGCCAGCAGCCTTACCGGGACAGGGGGGTACAATGAGCAGTTCTTC

j_gene: TRBJ1-2
abundance: NA
v_gene: TRBV7-9
d_gene: TRBD1
CDR3aa: CASSRSGTDPNYGYTF
CDR3nt: TGTGCCAGCAGCAGATCCGGGACAGATCCTAACTATGGCTACACCTTC

j_gene: TRBJ1-2
abundance: NA
v_gene: TRBV2
d_gene: NA
CDR3aa: CASSEASRVRGYTF
CDR3nt: TGTGCCAGCAGTGAAGCGAGCAGGGTCCGTGGCTACACCTTC

j_gene: TRBJ2-7
abundance: once
v_gene: TRBV5-1
d_gene: NA
CDR3aa: CASSLGADNSYEQYF
CDR3nt: TGCGCCAGCAGCTTGGGGGCGGACAACAGCTACGAGCAGTACTTC

j_gene: TRBJ1-1
abundance: NA
v_gene: TRBV2
d_gene: NA
CDR3aa: CASSAGNTEAFF
CDR3nt: TGTGCCAGCAGTGCGGGGAACACTGAAGCTTTCTTT

j_gene: TRBJ1-5
abundance: few
v_gene: TRBV28
d_gene: NA
CDR3aa: CASSLQGSGNQPQHF
CDR3nt: TGTGCCAGCAGTTTACAGGGATCAGGCAATCAGCCCCAGCATTTT

j_gene: TRBJ2-7
abundance: NA
v_gene: TRBV7-2
d_gene: NA
CDR3aa: CASSLQGIPTYEQYF
CDR3nt: TGTGCCAGCAGCTTACAGGGGATCCCGACCTACGAGCAGTACTTC

j_gene: TRBJ1-2
abundance: NA
v_gene: TRBV4-3
d_gene: NA
CDR3aa: CASSPGGDYGYTF
CDR3nt: TGCGCCAGCAGCCCCGGGGGGGACTATGGCTACACCTTC

j_gene: TRBJ1-1
abundance: NA
v_gene: TRBV6-5
d_gene: TRBD1
CDR3aa: CASSYPTGGLEAFF
CDR3nt: TGTGCCAGCAGTTACCCGACAGGGGGCCTCGAAGCTTTCTTT

j_gene: TRBJ2-7
abundance: NA
v_gene: TRBV7-2
d_gene: TRBD2
CDR3aa: CASSSRLAGGFYEQYF
CDR3nt: TGTGCCAGCAGCTCTCGACTAGCGGGGGGTTTTTACGAGCAGTACTTC

j_gene: TRBJ2-2
abundance: NA
v_gene: TRBV4-2
d_gene: TRBD1
CDR3aa: CASSQAGGLTGELFF
CDR3nt: TGTGCCAGCAGCCAAGCAGGGGGCTTGACCGGGGAGCTGTTTTTT